This is a list of T cell receptor beta chains from one sample in a study of cytomegalovirus exposure and HLA in healthy donors. This table comes from immunoSEQ multiplex PCR, and its TCRdb copy is limited to in-frame clones, with some not included. The table has 130,000 or so clones, approximately 74% seen once. Sequenced material: PBMCs. The receptors were sampled from a man aged 35-49 years in good health and CMV-seropositive. Each CDR3 is given with its conserved first and last residue. Each record gives: D gene, clone size, V gene, J gene, CDR3 length, CDR3 protein, CDR3 DNA. The D gene is left open where the match is weak. Not every row has a clone size; where given, it reads once, few, many or a size class.

d_call: .; clone_size: few; v_call: TRBV5-1; j_call: TRBJ2-7; cdr3_length: 11; cdr3_aa: CASRLGDEQYF; cdr3_nt: TGCGCCAGCAGACTGGGCGACGAGCAGTACTTC
d_call: TRBD1; clone_size: .; v_call: TRBV20-1; j_call: TRBJ2-5; cdr3_length: 11; cdr3_aa: CGGQAQETQYF; cdr3_nt: TGCGGGGGACAGGCTCAAGAGACCCAGTACTTC
d_call: TRBD1; clone_size: .; v_call: TRBV27; j_call: TRBJ1-4; cdr3_length: 14; cdr3_aa: CASSLLDRDEKLFF; cdr3_nt: TGTGCCAGCAGTCTACTAGACAGGGACGAAAAACTGTTTTTT
d_call: TRBD1; clone_size: .; v_call: TRBV6-6; j_call: TRBJ1-1; cdr3_length: 15; cdr3_aa: CASSYQDRGGTEAFF; cdr3_nt: TGTGCCAGCAGTTACCAGGACAGGGGAGGCACTGAAGCTTTCTTT
d_call: TRBD1; clone_size: .; v_call: TRBV28; j_call: TRBJ1-1; cdr3_length: 14; cdr3_aa: CASSFRRGLTEAFF; cdr3_nt: TGTGCCAGCAGTTTCCGCAGGGGGCTCACTGAAGCTTTCTTT
d_call: TRBD2; clone_size: few; v_call: TRBV7-9; j_call: TRBJ2-1; cdr3_length: 17; cdr3_aa: CASSSQGGSDSYNEQFF; cdr3_nt: TGTGCCAGCAGCTCTCAGGGCGGGAGCGATTCCTACAATGAGCAGTTCTTC
d_call: .; clone_size: .; v_call: TRBV7-9; j_call: TRBJ2-7; cdr3_length: 14; cdr3_aa: CASSAGTRAYEQYF; cdr3_nt: TGTGCCAGCAGCGCCGGGACACGAGCCTACGAGCAGTACTTC
d_call: .; clone_size: .; v_call: TRBV28; j_call: TRBJ1-4; cdr3_length: 14; cdr3_aa: CASSFALGREKLFF; cdr3_nt: TGTGCCAGCAGTTTTGCTCTAGGGAGGGAAAAACTGTTTTTT
d_call: TRBD1; clone_size: .; v_call: TRBV5-1; j_call: TRBJ1-5; cdr3_length: 13; cdr3_aa: CASSLQGAQPQHF; cdr3_nt: TGCGCCAGCAGCTTACAGGGGGCTCAGCCCCAGCATTTT
d_call: TRBD1; clone_size: .; v_call: TRBV2; j_call: TRBJ2-7; cdr3_length: 14; cdr3_aa: CASTEQGASNEQYF; cdr3_nt: TGTGCCAGCACCGAACAGGGGGCGAGTAACGAGCAGTACTTC
d_call: TRBD1; clone_size: .; v_call: TRBV18; j_call: TRBJ2-7; cdr3_length: 13; cdr3_aa: CASSRDRVAEQYF; cdr3_nt: TGTGCCAGCTCCCGGGACAGGGTTGCCGAGCAGTACTTC
d_call: TRBD1; clone_size: .; v_call: TRBV19; j_call: TRBJ1-6; cdr3_length: 18; cdr3_aa: CASSLKRGQGSPNSPLHF; cdr3_nt: TGTGCCAGTAGTTTGAAGAGGGGGCAGGGTTCCCCGAATTCACCCCTCCACTTT
d_call: .; clone_size: .; v_call: TRBV11-3; j_call: TRBJ2-2; cdr3_length: 14; cdr3_aa: CASSFQGGIGELFF; cdr3_nt: TGTGCCAGCAGCTTCCAGGGGGGCATCGGGGAGCTGTTTTTT
d_call: .; clone_size: few; v_call: TRBV5-1; j_call: TRBJ2-7; cdr3_length: 14; cdr3_aa: CASSIQGNPYEQYF; cdr3_nt: TGCGCCAGCAGCATCCAGGGAAATCCCTACGAGCAGTACTTC
d_call: TRBD1; clone_size: .; v_call: TRBV5-4; j_call: TRBJ2-2; cdr3_length: 16; cdr3_aa: CASSPRQGANTGELFF; cdr3_nt: TGTGCCAGCAGCCCTCGACAGGGAGCTAACACCGGGGAGCTGTTTTTT
d_call: .; clone_size: .; v_call: TRBV19; j_call: TRBJ1-3; cdr3_length: 18; cdr3_aa: CASSIGGLGFWTGNTIYF; cdr3_nt: TGTGCCAGTAGTATAGGAGGGCTTGGCTTCTGGACTGGAAACACCATATATTTT
d_call: TRBD1; clone_size: once; v_call: TRBV14; j_call: TRBJ1-2; cdr3_length: 13; cdr3_aa: CASSQGQFYGYTF; cdr3_nt: TGTGCCAGCAGCCAGGGACAGTTCTATGGCTACACCTTC
d_call: .; clone_size: .; v_call: TRBV5-5; j_call: TRBJ1-1; cdr3_length: 15; cdr3_aa: CASRLDSNINTEAFF; cdr3_nt: TGTGCCAGCAGATTGGACAGTAACATTAACACTGAAGCTTTCTTT
d_call: .; clone_size: .; v_call: TRBV28; j_call: TRBJ2-7; cdr3_length: 13; cdr3_aa: CASIGGSSYEQYF; cdr3_nt: TGTGCCAGCATTGGAGGGTCCTCCTACGAGCAGTACTTC
d_call: TRBD1; clone_size: few; v_call: TRBV19; j_call: TRBJ1-1; cdr3_length: 19; cdr3_aa: CASSTPKGQGLVLNTEAFF; cdr3_nt: TGTGCCAGTAGTACACCAAAGGGACAGGGGCTCGTTTTGAACACTGAAGCTTTCTTT